Detailed here is one TCR beta chain. The antigen remains unidentified. The entry originates in a study of a mutant IDH1 vaccine in newly diagnosed glioma. CDR1 and CDR2 from the germline V gene are SGHRS and YFSETQ. V lost 7 bases and J lost 3, with 13 bases in between. This CDR3 spans 13 amino acids. Libraries were prepared by immunoSEQ multiplex PCR; TCRdb keeps only in-frame clonotypes and omits some of them. The repertoire holds about 94,000 clones, with roughly 91% as singletons. As for time point: week 47, end of study. The study gave 300 ug of mutant IDH1 20-mer peptide per vaccine dose, with topical imiquimod.

The receptor was isolated from a woman aged 45 to 65 with glioma. The chain links TRBV5-1 to TRBJ1-1; D is perhaps TRBD1 (5 bases). The source material was PBMCs, sampled from a glioma patient whose treatment included an IDH1 peptide vaccine. CDR3 region: CASATTTDTEAFF. The CDR3 nucleotides read TGCGCCAGCGCTACCACGACAGACACTGAAGCTTTCTTT.